This TCR beta chain was recorded in a study of spatial heterogeneity in lung cancer. The germline V gene has CDR1 MNHEY and CDR2 SMNVEV (reference sequence). The CDR3 runs to 15 residues. The V end lost 0 bases, the J end lost 1 base, and 10 bases lay between the germline ends. MiXCR was run by TCRdb on the 5' RACE reads, yielding one entry per CDR3 protein. The sample includes 90,000 to 95,000 distinct CDR3 sequences, about 12% of them seen just once. Described time point: sample taken at primary tumor resection. The sequence was obtained from a male donor with early-stage non-small cell lung cancer. The sample consisted of PBMCs, taken at surgery. This rearrangement joins TRBV27 to TRBJ2-7; D gene unclear. The CDR3 protein is CASSLSATGSYEQYF. CDR3 DNA: TGTGCCAGCAGTTTATCCGCGACGGGTTCCTACGAGCAGTACTTC.